A single sample gave rise to the 26 T cell receptor beta chains below, sequenced in a study of cytomegalovirus exposure and HLA in healthy donors. Clones were sequenced by immunoSEQ multiplex PCR, and TCRdb holds only the in-frame ones, with some missing. The top ten clones hold approximately 2.5% of a sample with roughly 250,000 clones, approximately 90% of them seen once. The sample was PBMCs. The receptors derive from a man between 18 and 29 years old in good health and CMV-seronegative.

The V call is TRBV28, the J call TRBJ1-6; TRBD1 matches at 9 bases. This CDR3 region has 15 residues. Per germline, CDR1 MDHEN and CDR2 SYDVKM. V trimming: 6 bases; J trimming: 10 bases; junction bases outside the gene matches: 10. The CDR3 bases are TGTGCCAGCAGCTACGCCGGGACAGGGAGCTCACCCCTCCACTTT. Its translation is CASSYAGTGSSPLHF.

The chain combines TRBV7-3 with TRBJ2-1; 10 bases are a match to TRBD2. V lost 5 bases and J lost 10; bases outside the gene matches: 8. Germline-derived CDR1 and CDR2 are SGHTA and FQGTGA. This CDR3 region has 14 residues. CDR3 sequence reads: CASSQAGGPGEQFF. The CDR3 region has the DNA TGTGCCAGCAGCCAAGCGGGAGGGCCGGGGGAGCAGTTCTTC. Variable domain in full (rest from reference TRBV7-3 and TRBJ2-1): GAGVSQTPSNKVTEKGKYVELRCDPISGHTALYWYRQSLGQGPEFLIYFQGTGAADDSGLPNDRFFAVRPEGSVSTLKIQRTERGDSAVYLCASSQAGGPGEQFFGPGTRLTVL.

The chain has TRBV5-1 and TRBJ2-5, with 12 nucleotides matching TRBD2. CDR1 is SGHRS, CDR2 YFSETQ, per germline. After removal of 4 bases from V and 2 bases from J, the junction contained 3 bases not matched to a gene. The CDR3 length is 15 residues. The CDR3: CASSATSGGQETQYF. The CDR3 region has the DNA TGCGCCAGCAGCGCGACTAGCGGGGGACAAGAGACCCAGTACTTC.

This chain joins TRBV18 and TRBJ2-7; no clear D gene. Trimming removed 4 bases at V and 3 bases at J, with 7 bases between. Germline values: CDR1 KGHSH, CDR2 LQKENI. This CDR3 is built from 12 residues. Here the CDR3 reads CASSQYSYEQYF. CDR3 bases: TGTGCCAGCTCACAATACAGCTACGAGCAGTACTTC. The full variable domain, with the rest looked up from reference TRBV18 and TRBJ2-7, is NAGVMQNPRHLVRRRGQEARLRCSPMKGHSHVYWYRQLPEEGLKFMVYLQKENIIDESGMPKERFSAEFPKEGPSILRIQQVVRGDSAAYFCASSQYSYEQYFGPGTRLTVT.

CDR3 residues: CASSVSRGGEQYF. The CDR3 nucleotides are TGTGCCAGCAGCGTATCCAGGGGTGGCGAGCAGTACTTC. The V gene is TRBV9, the J gene TRBJ2-7; TRBD1 might be the D (6 bases). The V and J ends lost 1 base and 6 bases respectively, with 11 bases between them. CDR3 length: 13 amino acids. The germline CDR1 and CDR2 sequences are SGDLS and YYNGEE.

The gene calls are TRBV19 and TRBJ1-1, with no clear D. This CDR3 has 16 amino acids. V lost 0 bases and J 4 bases, leaving 15 bases between the germline ends. Germline V CDR1 and CDR2: LNHDA, SQIVND (reference sequence). CDR3 sequence: CASSIDREQLVTEAFF. DNA of the CDR3: TGTGCCAGTAGTATAGATCGGGAACAGTTGGTCACTGAAGCTTTCTTT. The entire variable domain, with the rest obtained from reference TRBV19 and TRBJ1-1, is as follows: DGGITQSPKYLFRKEGQNVTLSCEQNLNHDAMYWYRQDPGQGLRLIYYSQIVNDFQKGDIAEGYSVSREKKESFPLTVTSAQKNPTAFYLCASSIDREQLVTEAFFGQGTRLTVV.

This sequence joins TRBV25-1 and TRBJ2-6; D gene uncertain. V shed 4 bases and J shed 0 bases, with 13 bases lying between them. Germline CDR1 reads MGHDK; CDR2 reads SYGVNS. The CDR3 loop spans 17 amino acids. CDR3 sequence: CASSAPDGDSGANVLTF. In nucleotides, the CDR3 is TGTGCCAGCAGTGCGCCTGACGGAGACTCTGGGGCCAACGTCCTGACTTTC.

This chain joins TRBV7-3 and TRBJ2-1; tentatively, D is TRBD1 (5 bases). The CDR3 extends over 14 amino acids. The ends were cut back, 6 bases at V and 5 bases at J, with 14 bases in the middle. Germline assignment: CDR1 SGHTA and CDR2 FQGTGA. CDR3 sequence (DNA): TGTGCCAGCAGTCTCACTGGCAGGGACAATGAGCAGTTCTTC. Protein product: CASSLTGRDNEQFF.

The gene calls are TRBV7-9 and TRBJ1-6, with 9 bases that match TRBD1. Germline trimming cut 4 bases from V and 9 bases from J; bases unmatched to any gene: 4. The CDR3 sequence is 14 residues long. The germline V gene encodes CDR1 SEHNR and CDR2 FQNEAQ (reference sequence). This CDR3 is CASSSADRGSPLHF. The CDR3 DNA reads as TGTGCCAGCAGCTCCGCGGACAGGGGTTCACCCCTCCACTTT.

The chain combines TRBV27 with TRBJ1-1; D might be TRBD1 (6 bases). Between the trimmed V and J ends, which lost 6 bases and 6 bases, there was a span of 11 bases. This CDR3 comprises 12 residues. CDR1 is MNHEY, CDR2 SMNVEV, per germline (reference sequence). The CDR3 DNA reads as TGTGCCAGCAGGGAACAGGGATCTGAAGCTTTCTTT. As protein: CASREQGSEAFF.

The gene calls are TRBV4-3 and TRBJ2-3; no clear D. Germline assignment: CDR1 LGHNA and CDR2 YSLEER. This CDR3 has 15 residues. V was cut by 2 bases and J by 1 base, with 10 bases left in between. CDR3 DNA sequence: TGCGCCAGCAGCCAATTCTCCCGCGGCACAGATACGCAGTATTTT. Protein: CASSQFSRGTDTQYF.

With respect to this clone: This sample also contains other DNA sequences that code for the same CDR3. The genes are TRBV7-2 and TRBJ2-7; 8 nucleotides agree with TRBD2. Trimming took 1 base from V and 4 from J; bases not matched to a gene: 3. Germline assignment: CDR1 SGHTA and CDR2 FQGNSA. This CDR3 is 14 amino acids long. As DNA, the CDR3 is TGTGCCAGCAGCTTAGTTGCGGGAGGATACGAGCAGTACTTC. Translating gives CASSLVAGGYEQYF.

A note on this clone: In the same sample, other DNA sequences code for this CDR3. The chain carries TRBV14 and TRBJ2-7; D gene ambiguous. V lost 1 base to trimming and J lost 1 base, with 2 bases between them. This CDR3 spans 12 amino acids. Germline values: CDR1 SGHDN, CDR2 FVKESK. For the CDR3, the DNA is TGTGCCAGCAGCCAAGCGTCCTACGAGCAGTACTTC. This sequence encodes CASSQASYEQYF.

The J gene is TRBJ2-7, the V gene TRBV11-2, with TRBD1 identical over 7 bases. CDR1 and CDR2 from the germline V gene are SGHAT and FQNNGV. After removal of 6 bases from V and 4 bases from J, the junction contained 9 bases not matched to a gene. The CDR3 is made up of 14 amino acids. The CDR3 bases are TGTGCCAGCAGGAAGGGACAGTTCCGGTACGAGCAGTACTTC. Encoded protein: CASRKGQFRYEQYF.

This sequence joins TRBV4-1 and TRBJ2-7; D is undetermined. The V end lost 2 bases, the J end lost 4 bases, and 12 bases lay between the germline ends. The CDR3 is 14 residues long. The germline gives CDR1 MGHRA, CDR2 YSYEKL. The CDR3 bases are TGCGCCAGCAGCCAACGGATACAGTCATACGAGCAGTACTTC. Its translation is CASSQRIQSYEQYF.

This clone was recorded a few times. The chain links TRBV11-2 to TRBJ2-1; TRBD1 is a possible D gene (5 bases). V dropped 4 bases and J dropped 5 bases, with 18 bases sitting between them. Germline values: CDR1 SGHAT, CDR2 FQNNGV. The CDR3 covers 16 residues. The CDR3 sequence: CASSSTLKGLNNEQFF. Written as DNA, the CDR3 is TGTGCCAGCAGCTCCACATTAAAGGGGTTGAACAATGAGCAGTTCTTC.

In this sample, this clone turned up once. The chain is built from TRBV5-1 and TRBJ1-2; 8 bases agree with TRBD1. Germline CDR1 is SGHRS and CDR2 is YFSETQ. This CDR3 spans 16 amino acids. The J segment lost 4 bases and the V segment lost 3 bases, leaving 11 bases of the junction unmatched. This CDR3 is CASSSSGQGVLYGYTF. The CDR3 DNA is TGCGCCAGCAGCTCGTCCGGACAGGGAGTACTCTATGGCTACACCTTC.

The CDR3 sequence: CASSYSGRALDTQYF. The CDR3 DNA reads as TGTGCCAGCAGTTACTCCGGGAGGGCCCTAGATACGCAGTATTTT. The chain couples TRBV6-5 to TRBJ2-3; 8 nucleotides align to TRBD2. With V trimmed by 0 bases and J by 5 bases, 4 bases remained unmatched. Germline assignment: CDR1 MNHEY and CDR2 SVGAGI. This CDR3 is 15 amino acids long.

The V and J genes are TRBV10-2 and TRBJ1-2; TRBD1 might be the D (6 bases). This CDR3 has 13 amino acids. Germline loops: CDR1 WSHSY, CDR2 SAAADI. Trimming pared 8 bases from V and 7 bases from J, leaving 17 bases between. As DNA, the CDR3 is TGCGCCAGCTCGACGGGGGGGCCCGGTGGCTACACCTTC. It codes for CASSTGGPGGYTF.

The chain recombines TRBV7-8 with TRBJ2-7, with D possibly being TRBD1 (6 bases). This CDR3 comprises 12 residues. Trimming removed 3 bases at V and 4 bases at J, with 7 bases between. CDR1 is SGHVS, CDR2 FQNEAQ, per germline. In nucleotides, the CDR3 is TGTGCCAGCAGCTTCGACAGGTACGAGCAGTACTTC. This sequence encodes CASSFDRYEQYF.

The chain couples TRBV4-1 to TRBJ2-1, with D possibly matching TRBD2 (6 bases). This CDR3 comprises 17 residues. Trimming left V 2 bases short and J 8 bases short, with 22 bases between. Looked up from germline, CDR1 is MGHRA and CDR2 is YSYEKL. As DNA, the CDR3 is TGCGCCAGCAGCCAACCGTCGACTAGTTGGTACTCTGATGAGCAGTTCTTC. It specifies CASSQPSTSWYSDEQFF.

V and J are TRBV28 and TRBJ2-7; possibly TRBD2 for D (7 bases). Germline V gene lookup returns CDR1 MDHEN and CDR2 SYDVKM. The CDR3 covers 13 residues. V lost 7 bases and J lost 4, with 14 bases in between. CDR3: CASKTGGQYEQYF. As DNA, the CDR3 is TGTGCCAGCAAAACCGGGGGGCAATACGAGCAGTACTTC.

The chain links TRBV10-3 to TRBJ1-1, with D possibly being TRBD1 (6 bases). The CDR3 runs to 16 residues. Between the trimmed V and J ends, which lost 6 bases and 3 bases, there was a span of 20 bases. Germline lookup yields CDR1 ENHRY and CDR2 SYGVKD. The CDR3: CAIRGANKNSDTEAFF. In DNA, the CDR3 is TGTGCCATCAGGGGGGCCAATAAGAACAGTGACACTGAAGCTTTCTTT.

V is TRBV10-1 and J is TRBJ2-2, with 10 positions matching TRBD1. CDR1 is WNHNN and CDR2 is SYGVQD in the germline V gene (reference sequence). Losses at the gene ends were 5 bases for V and 6 bases for J; bases not matched to a gene: 3. The CDR3 is 14 amino acids. CDR3 amino acids: CASSRGQGSGELFF. In DNA, the CDR3 is TGCGCCAGCAGTCGGGGACAGGGGTCCGGGGAGCTGTTTTTT.

In its sample, this clone was seen once. The J gene is TRBJ2-3, the V gene TRBV18; D not resolved. Germline V gene sequence: CDR1 KGHSH, CDR2 LQKENI. Trimming left V 2 bases short and J 2 bases short, with 5 bases between. The CDR3 extends over 13 amino acids. The CDR3 DNA is TGTGCCAGCTCACCAAGCCCCACAGATACGCAGTATTTT. Encoded protein: CASSPSPTDTQYF.

The chain joins TRBV9 to TRBJ1-2; D call uncertain. Trimming pared 4 bases from V and 4 bases from J, leaving 14 bases between. This CDR3 has 14 amino acids. Germline V gene sequence: CDR1 SGDLS, CDR2 YYNGEE. As DNA, the CDR3 is TGTGCCAGCAGCTCCCCCACAACGGGCTATGGCTACACCTTC. Its protein product is CASSSPTTGYGYTF.